These 2 T cell receptor beta chains share one sample of origin, sequenced in a study of blood T cells in healthy people across ages. It was with a sample-barcoded 5' primer and a J-beta primer mix that a second PCR of about 6 to 12 cycles was run. TCRdb independently ran MiXCR on the 5' RACE reads; one entry per CDR3 protein. The data show 800,000 to 1,300,000 distinct CDR3 sequences, almost 25% seen once. A further study also used this sample, focusing on T cells of mothers and their children.

Source material: blood. Receptors were obtained from a girl aged 2-10 years in good health.

The J gene is TRBJ1-5, the V gene TRBV4-1; TRBD1 matches at 7 bases. Germline values: CDR1 MGHRA, CDR2 YSYEKL. With V trimmed by 3 bases and J by 12 bases, 8 bases remained unmatched. CDR3 length: 13 amino acids. DNA of the CDR3: TGCGCCAGCAGCCAGCCAGGGGGATTGGGCCAGCATTTT. Residues: CASSQPGGLGQHF.

This rearrangement joins TRBV20-1 to TRBJ1-1; D gene uncertain. With 6 bases removed from V and 3 bases from J, the gap between germline ends came to 14 bases. In germline, CDR1 is DFQATT, CDR2 SNEGSKA (reference sequence). This CDR3 region has 13 residues. The DNA for the CDR3 is TGCAGTGCAGGAAAGAGGCTGCACACTGAAGCTTTCTTT. This sequence encodes CSAGKRLHTEAFF.